One and the same sample provided the 14 T cell receptor beta chains below, sequenced in a study of cytomegalovirus exposure and HLA in healthy donors. The repertoire was sequenced with immunoSEQ multiplex PCR; TCRdb's copy has only in-frame clones and lacks some. Of roughly 170,000 clones listed, about 80% were seen once; the top ten hold 2.5% to 3.5%. The sequenced sample consisted of PBMCs. These receptor sequences come from a woman between 18 and 30 years old in good health and CMV-seropositive.

The chain is built from TRBV9 and TRBJ2-3; D remains unclear. Trimming removed 2 bases from V and 7 bases from J, with 11 bases in between. CDR1 SGDLS and CDR2 YYNGEE come from the germline V gene. CDR3 size: 13 residues. Here the CDR3 DNA reads TGTGCCAGCAGCGTCTCGACTGAGAATACGCAGTATTTT. It translates to CASSVSTENTQYF.

The chain has TRBV6-1 and TRBJ1-4, with D possibly TRBD1 on 6 matching bases. V gave up 2 bases and J gave up 5 bases, with 12 bases separating them. The CDR3 has 15 residues. CDR1 and CDR2 (germline): MNHNS, SASEGT. The CDR3 coding sequence is TGTGCCAGCAGTGAATGGGGGGGCTCAAATGAAAAACTGTTTTTT. Translation: CASSEWGGSNEKLFF.

This chain joins TRBV6-1 and TRBJ2-7; tentative D call: TRBD1 (5 bases). Per germline, CDR1 MNHNS and CDR2 SASEGT. Trimming removed 9 bases at V and 5 bases at J, with 11 bases between. The CDR3 is 11 amino acids. This CDR3 is CASEKDNEQYF. The CDR3 DNA follows: TGTGCCAGTGAGAAGGACAACGAGCAGTACTTC.

This clone was observed a single time. The rearrangement uses TRBV6-4 and TRBJ2-3; 15 nucleotides agree with TRBD2. The germline V gene encodes CDR1 MRHNA and CDR2 SNTAGT. Germline trimming cut 6 bases from V and 6 bases from J; bases unmatched to any gene: 4. This CDR3 region has 15 residues. CDR3 sequence: CASSEGTSGGDTQYF. Written as DNA, the CDR3 is TGTGCCAGCAGCGAGGGGACTAGCGGGGGGGATACGCAGTATTTT.

The chain has TRBV11-3 and TRBJ2-5; a weak D match, TRBD1 (5 bases). CDR3 length: 13 residues. V was shortened by 8 bases and J by 1 base, with 11 bases between the two germline ends. CDR1 SGHNT and CDR2 YENEEA come from the germline V gene. DNA of the CDR3: TGTGCCAGCTCACGCGACAGCCAAGAGACCCAGTACTTC. Translated, it gives CASSRDSQETQYF.

V and J are TRBV4-3 and TRBJ1-5, with D perhaps TRBD1 (6 bases). The CDR3 spans 18 residues. V shed 0 bases and J shed 2 bases, with 17 bases lying between them. CDR1 is LGHNA, CDR2 YSLEER, per germline. The CDR3 region is CASSQDLRGRGGNQPQHF. CDR3 coding DNA: TGCGCCAGCAGCCAAGATCTAAGGGGGAGGGGTGGCAATCAGCCCCAGCATTTT.

The chain is built from TRBV13 and TRBJ2-1, with 10 bases aligning to TRBD2. V was pared by 4 bases and J by 3 bases, with 6 bases of the junction left unmatched. The CDR3 is made up of 16 amino acids. Germline V CDR1 and CDR2: PRHDT, FYEKMQ (reference sequence). The CDR3 here is CASSSGASGGYNEQFF. The CDR3 DNA follows: TGTGCCAGCAGCTCGGGGGCTAGCGGGGGCTACAATGAGCAGTTCTTC.

The V and J genes are TRBV19 and TRBJ2-2; the match to TRBD2 covers 10 bases. CDR1 and CDR2 (germline): LNHDA, SQIVND (reference sequence). The CDR3 consists of 14 residues. The V segment lost 10 bases and the J segment 2 bases; nucleotides outside the gene matches: 4. The CDR3 loop is CATRTSGNTGELFF. The CDR3 DNA reads TGTGCCACCCGGACTAGCGGAAACACCGGGGAGCTGTTTTTT.

This chain joins TRBV5-1 and TRBJ2-5; 7 bases align to TRBD1. After removal of 4 bases from V and 1 base from J, the junction contained 4 bases not matched to a gene. Germline V gives CDR1 SGHRS, CDR2 YFSETQ. The CDR3 runs 14 residues. CDR3 coding DNA: TGCGCCAGCAGCGCTGGGACAGCCCAAGAGACCCAGTACTTC. It codes for CASSAGTAQETQYF.

This clone was counted between two and nine times. This chain connects TRBV7-8 to TRBJ1-1; D gene unclear. Between the trimmed V and J ends, which lost 4 bases and 6 bases, there was a span of 9 bases. Per the germline V gene, CDR1 is SGHVS and CDR2 is FQNEAQ. This CDR3 region has 12 residues. Written as DNA, the CDR3 is TGTGCCAGCAGCTCCGTCGGGTCTGAAGCTTTCTTT. It translates to CASSSVGSEAFF.

The chain uses TRBV9 and TRBJ2-2; 7 bases match TRBD1. Germline V gene sequence: CDR1 SGDLS, CDR2 YYNGEE. Trimming cost V 3 bases and J 5 bases; bases outside gene matches: 10. The CDR3 extends over 16 amino acids. CDR3 bases: TGTGCCAGCAGCGAACCACAGGGGCGAGAAACCGGGGAGCTGTTTTTT. It encodes CASSEPQGRETGELFF.

The genes are TRBV19 and TRBJ2-2; weak D call: TRBD1 (6 bases). V gave up 6 bases and J gave up 3 bases, with 14 bases separating them. The V gene's germline CDR1 is LNHDA and CDR2 SQIVND (reference sequence). The CDR3 is 15 amino acids. CDR3 bases: TGTGCCAGTAGGGCACAGGGAAGTCACACCGGGGAGCTGTTTTTT. Protein sequence: CASRAQGSHTGELFF.

The chain joins TRBV20-1 to TRBJ1-4; D remains ambiguous. V lost 2 bases and J lost 11, with 6 bases in between. The CDR3 totals 10 residues. Germline CDR1 and CDR2: DFQATT and SNEGSKA (reference sequence). CDR3 protein: CSARHEKLFF. The CDR3 coding sequence is TGCAGTGCTAGACACGAGAAACTGTTTTTT.

This chain connects TRBV28 to TRBJ2-7; D possibly corresponds to TRBD1 (5 bases). This CDR3 contains 12 residues. The germline CDR1 and CDR2 sequences are MDHEN and SYDVKM. The chain's CDR3 is CVVGRAAYEQYF. CDR3 DNA: TGTGTCGTGGGCAGGGCCGCCTACGAGCAGTACTTC.